This is a list of T cell receptor beta chains from one sample in a study of T cells after yellow fever vaccination. TCRdb reprocessed the 5' RACE reads with MiXCR, giving one entry per CDR3 protein. The table shows 350,000 to 450,000 distinct CDR3 sequences, with over 5% occurring only once. The input for sequencing was PBMCs, taken 5 days after the yellow fever booster vaccination. These receptors all come from a man in his thirties or forties who received the YFV17D yellow fever vaccine. Each CDR3 is given with its conserved first and last residue. Each record gives: D gene, V gene, clone size, J gene, CDR3 protein, CDR3 DNA. A D gene is named only where the DNA matches it firmly. The listing skips clone size in some rows; elsewhere it reads once, few, many or a size class.

d_call: TRBD1
v_call: TRBV19
clone_size: many
j_call: TRBJ2-5
cdr3_aa: CASSPRDRGWETQYF
cdr3_nt: TGTGCCAGTAGTCCCCGGGACAGGGGTTGGGAGACCCAGTACTTC

d_call: TRBD2
v_call: TRBV12-3/TRBV12-4
clone_size: .
j_call: TRBJ2-7
cdr3_aa: CTFSRSSGRATPRYEQYF
cdr3_nt: TGTACCTTCAGTAGGAGTAGCGGGAGGGCCACCCCCCGCTACGAGCAGTACTTC

d_call: .
v_call: TRBV7-2
clone_size: .
j_call: TRBJ2-7
cdr3_aa: CASSLVGGPERREQYF
cdr3_nt: TGTGCCAGCAGCTTAGTAGGCGGACCGGAACGACGGGAGCAGTACTTC

d_call: TRBD2
v_call: TRBV28
clone_size: many
j_call: TRBJ2-5
cdr3_aa: CASTPGTSGRPTQETQYF
cdr3_nt: TGTGCCAGCACTCCGGGGACTAGCGGGAGGCCGACTCAAGAGACCCAGTACTTC

d_call: .
v_call: TRBV5-1
clone_size: .
j_call: TRBJ2-1
cdr3_aa: CASSPLEGLDNEQFF
cdr3_nt: TGCGCCAGCAGCCCGTTGGAGGGGCTAGACAATGAGCAGTTCTTC

d_call: .
v_call: TRBV5-4
clone_size: many
j_call: TRBJ2-2
cdr3_aa: CASSLKNANTGELFF
cdr3_nt: TGTGCCAGCAGCTTGAAGAACGCGAACACCGGGGAGCTGTTTTTT

d_call: TRBD1
v_call: TRBV29-1
clone_size: .
j_call: TRBJ2-2
cdr3_aa: CSLRTGSNTGELFF
cdr3_nt: TGCAGCCTCCGGACAGGATCGAACACCGGGGAGCTGTTTTTT

d_call: TRBD2
v_call: TRBV18
clone_size: .
j_call: TRBJ2-5
cdr3_aa: CASSLRTSGSRKTQYF
cdr3_nt: TGTGCCAGCTCACTCCGGACTAGCGGGAGTCGAAAGACCCAGTACTTC

d_call: .
v_call: TRBV6-2/TRBV6-3
clone_size: few
j_call: TRBJ2-7
cdr3_aa: CASSPVQGGFYEQYF
cdr3_nt: TGTGCCAGCAGCCCAGTACAGGGAGGATTTTACGAGCAGTACTTC

d_call: .
v_call: TRBV12-3/TRBV12-4
clone_size: many
j_call: TRBJ2-5
cdr3_aa: CASSPIRGAGGGETQYF
cdr3_nt: TGTGCCAGCAGTCCCATCCGAGGGGCAGGGGGGGGAGAGACCCAGTACTTC

d_call: TRBD2
v_call: TRBV7-2
clone_size: .
j_call: TRBJ2-1
cdr3_aa: CASYLGGTNAISEQFF
cdr3_nt: TGTGCCAGCTATTTAGGAGGGACTAACGCCATCAGTGAGCAGTTCTTC

d_call: .
v_call: TRBV7-2
clone_size: many
j_call: TRBJ2-3
cdr3_aa: CASSLVTSTDTQYF
cdr3_nt: TGTGCCAGCAGCCTAGTCACCAGCACAGATACGCAGTATTTT

d_call: TRBD1
v_call: TRBV29-1
clone_size: many
j_call: TRBJ2-5
cdr3_aa: CSIAQGVETQYF
cdr3_nt: TGCAGCATCGCCCAGGGGGTTGAGACCCAGTACTTC

d_call: .
v_call: TRBV7-2
clone_size: .
j_call: TRBJ2-1
cdr3_aa: CASSLRSGTEQFF
cdr3_nt: TGTGCCAGCAGCTTAAGGTCGGGAACTGAGCAGTTCTTC

d_call: TRBD1
v_call: TRBV5-6
clone_size: many
j_call: TRBJ2-2
cdr3_aa: CASIRAGGYTGELFF
cdr3_nt: TGTGCCAGCATTCGGGCAGGGGGATACACCGGGGAGCTGTTTTTT

d_call: .
v_call: TRBV7-2
clone_size: many
j_call: TRBJ1-4
cdr3_aa: CASSLGGGGVGKLFF
cdr3_nt: TGTGCCAGCAGCTTAGGGGGCGGGGGTGTGGGAAAACTGTTTTTT